This T cell receptor beta chain is drawn from a study of blood T cell repertoires in COVID-19. Method: immunoSEQ multiplex PCR; TCRdb's copy keeps in-frame clones and lacks some. The profile shows 220,000 or so clones, around 89% of them singletons. The CDR3 loop spans 15 amino acids. With 0 bases clipped from V and 5 bases from J, the junction kept 1 base outside the gene matches. Germline values: CDR1 SGHRS, CDR2 YFSETQ. The receptor comes from a man aged 45-60 years who had been exposed to COVID-19. The sequenced sample consisted of PBMCs or T cells enriched from blood (not recorded which). This chain joins TRBV5-1 and TRBJ1-4; 10 bases map to TRBD1. The CDR3 reads CASSLGDRGNEKLFF. CDR3 DNA sequence: TGCGCCAGCAGCTTGGGGGACAGGGGCAATGAAAAACTGTTTTTT.